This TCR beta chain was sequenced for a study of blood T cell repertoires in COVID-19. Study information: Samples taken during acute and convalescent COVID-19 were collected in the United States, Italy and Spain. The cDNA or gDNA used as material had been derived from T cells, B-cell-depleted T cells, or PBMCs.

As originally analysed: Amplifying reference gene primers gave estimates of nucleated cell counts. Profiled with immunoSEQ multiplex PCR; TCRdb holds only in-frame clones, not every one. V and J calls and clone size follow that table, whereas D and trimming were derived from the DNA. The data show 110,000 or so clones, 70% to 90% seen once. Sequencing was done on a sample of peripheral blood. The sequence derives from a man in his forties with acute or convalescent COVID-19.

In DNA, the CDR3 is TGTGCCAGCACCCCCGGTAGGACAGGGGGCACAGATACGCAGTATTTT. Translating it yields CASTPGRTGGTDTQYF. This chain connects TRBV5-4 to TRBJ2-3; 9 bases match TRBD1. Unmatched junction bases numbered 9, after V lost 6 bases and J lost 1 base. The CDR3 sequence is 16 residues long. CDR1 and CDR2 (germline): SGHNT, YYREEE (reference sequence).